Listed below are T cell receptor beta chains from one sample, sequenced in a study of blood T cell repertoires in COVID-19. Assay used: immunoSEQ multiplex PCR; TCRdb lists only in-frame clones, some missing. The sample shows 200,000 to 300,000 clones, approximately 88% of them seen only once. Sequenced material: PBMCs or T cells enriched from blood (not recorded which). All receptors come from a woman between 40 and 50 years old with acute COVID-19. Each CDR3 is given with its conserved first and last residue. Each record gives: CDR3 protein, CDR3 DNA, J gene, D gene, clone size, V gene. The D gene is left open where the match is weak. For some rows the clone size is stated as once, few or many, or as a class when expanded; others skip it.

CASSFGQGRLFF TGCGCCAGCAGCTTCGGACAGGGGCGACTGTTTTTT TRBJ1-4 TRBD1 - TRBV5-1
CASGLSTRTAEQYF TGTGCTAGTGGTTTGTCGACTCGGACAGCCGAGCAGTACTTC TRBJ2-7 - few TRBV12-5
CASSNLLGTGSNQPQHF TGTGCCAGCAGTAACCTGCTCGGGACAGGGAGCAATCAGCCCCAGCATTTT TRBJ1-5 TRBD1 - TRBV2
CAWGREWTGADEKLFF TGTGCCTGGGGACGTGAATGGACAGGGGCTGATGAAAAACTGTTTTTT TRBJ1-4 TRBD1 - TRBV30
CASSVFAGGPYEQYF TGCGCCAGCAGCGTATTCGCGGGGGGCCCCTACGAGCAGTACTTC TRBJ2-7 TRBD2 - TRBV5-1
CASSLSGALMNTEAFF TGTGCCAGCAGTTTATCGGGAGCCCTCATGAACACTGAAGCTTTCTTT TRBJ1-1 - - TRBV27
CASSLLGGLVGTEAFF TGTGCCAGCAGTTTGCTGGGGGGGCTAGTAGGGACTGAAGCTTTCTTT TRBJ1-1 - - TRBV27
CASSLTSRVRNSPLHF TGTGCCAGCAGTTTAACCTCCAGGGTGCGGAATTCACCCCTCCACTTT TRBJ1-6 - - TRBV27
CAISEPWTRSTQYF TGTGCCATCAGTGAGCCGTGGACTAGGAGTACGCAGTATTTT TRBJ2-3 TRBD2 - TRBV10-3
CASSPGQGWKTQYF TGTGCCAGCAGTCCGGGACAGGGTTGGAAGACCCAGTACTTC TRBJ2-5 TRBD1 - TRBV6-5
CASSFGGSYGYTF TGTGCCAGCAGCTTCGGGGGGAGCTATGGCTACACCTTC TRBJ1-2 - - TRBV7-2
CASSLGSGKETQYF TGTGCCAGCAGCTTAGGGTCAGGGAAAGAGACCCAGTACTTC TRBJ2-5 - - TRBV7-2
CASRNRDREYTEAFF TGTGCCAGCAGAAACCGGGACAGAGAGTACACTGAAGCTTTCTTT TRBJ1-1 TRBD1 - TRBV5-5
CASSVDQGFGGYTF TGTGCCAGCAGCGTAGATCAGGGGTTTGGGGGCTACACCTTC TRBJ1-2 - - TRBV9
CASSPGWGAYNEQFF TGTGCCAGCAGCCCTGGTTGGGGGGCCTACAATGAGCAGTTCTTC TRBJ2-1 - - TRBV7-9
CASSPQGGSNQPQHF TGTGCCAGCTCACCTCAGGGTGGAAGCAATCAGCCCCAGCATTTT TRBJ1-5 - - TRBV18
CASSLSPTGLNEKLFF TGCGCCAGCAGCCTTTCCCCGACAGGACTTAATGAAAAACTGTTTTTT TRBJ1-4 - few TRBV5-1
CASSRETQYF TGCGCCAGCAGCCGAGAGACCCAGTACTTC TRBJ2-5 - once TRBV10-1
CASSLEGTANYGYTF TGCGCCAGCAGCTTGGAAGGGACAGCTAACTATGGCTACACCTTC TRBJ1-2 TRBD1 - TRBV5-1
CAWGSQGRDGYTF TGTGCCTGGGGAAGTCAGGGGCGGGATGGCTACACCTTC TRBJ1-2 - - TRBV30
CASSFVSRQNTNYGYTF TGTGCCAGCAGCTTTGTTTCCCGACAGAACACTAACTATGGCTACACCTTC TRBJ1-2 - once TRBV12-1
CAWSVQGRSLHF TGTGCCTGGAGTGTGCAGGGGCGATCCCTCCACTTT TRBJ1-6 - - TRBV30
CASSFYSAGANVLTF TGTGCCAGCAGCTTCTATTCGGCTGGGGCCAACGTCCTGACTTTC TRBJ2-6 - - TRBV5-6
CATSERTGASGSSYNEQFF TGTGCCACCAGTGAGCGGACAGGGGCAAGCGGGAGCTCCTACAATGAGCAGTTCTTC TRBJ2-1 - - TRBV24-1
CATSRDNRNEQFF TGTGCCACCAGTCGCGACAATCGCAATGAGCAGTTCTTC TRBJ2-1 - - TRBV24-1
CASSQEGAGPYF TGCGCCAGCAGCCAGGAGGGGGCAGGGCCGTACTTC TRBJ2-7 - - TRBV5-1
CAWSSGGARYQETQYF TGTGCCTGGAGCAGCGGGGGGGCGCGGTACCAAGAGACCCAGTACTTC TRBJ2-5 TRBD2 - TRBV30
CATSRGETGAVREQYF TGTGCCACCAGCAGGGGGGAGACAGGGGCGGTGCGGGAGCAGTACTTC TRBJ2-7 TRBD1 - TRBV15